Each of the 28 T cell receptor beta chains below was sequenced from the same sample in a study of T cell changes during pregnancy in multiple sclerosis. The assay was immunoSEQ multiplex PCR, and TCRdb's table has in-frame clones only and misses some. The sample records 80,000 to 100,000 clones, approximately 90% being singletons. Source: peripheral blood, taken in the second trimester of pregnancy. The receptors were sampled from a female donor in good health, enrolled as a control in a pregnancy study.

V and J are TRBV27 and TRBJ1-4; TRBD1 is a possible D gene (6 bases). Per germline, CDR1 MNHEY and CDR2 SMNVEV (reference sequence). Deletions cut 6 bases from V and 3 bases from J, with 17 bases between. The CDR3 is 16 amino acids. The CDR3 DNA is TGTGCCAGCAGAAATCTGGGGCAGGGGTCTAATGAAAAACTGTTTTTT. As protein: CASRNLGQGSNEKLFF. Complete variable domain (other parts from reference TRBV27 and TRBJ1-4): EAQVTQNPRYLITVTGKKLTVTCSQNMNHEYMSWYRQDPGLGLRQIYYSMNVEVTDKGDVPEGYKVSRKEKRNFPLILESPSPNQTSLYFCASRNLGQGSNEKLFFGSGTQLSVL.

This chain links TRBV18 with TRBJ1-2; no clear D gene. The germline gives CDR1 KGHSH, CDR2 LQKENI. The CDR3 covers 13 residues. V shed 3 bases and J shed 7 bases, with 12 bases lying between them. The CDR3 bases are TGTGCCAGCTCACCGTCGGGGATCCGTGGCTACACCTTC. Translating it yields CASSPSGIRGYTF.

The chain couples TRBV6-1 to TRBJ2-1, with D tentatively TRBD2 (6 bases). Trimming removed 7 bases from V and 2 bases from J, with 12 bases in between. The length of the CDR3 is 14 residues. CDR1 is MNHNS and CDR2 is SASEGT in the germline V gene. CDR3 residues: CASTLARAYNEQFF. The DNA of the CDR3 is TGTGCCAGCACACTAGCTCGAGCCTACAATGAGCAGTTCTTC.

This CDR3 is CASSSLGGTGNQPQHF. In DNA form, the CDR3 reads TGTGCCAGCAGCTCCCTCGGGGGGACTGGCAATCAGCCCCAGCATTTT. The chain couples TRBV7-9 to TRBJ1-5; possible D gene TRBD1, 5 bases. Germline loops: CDR1 SEHNR, CDR2 FQNEAQ (reference sequence). The CDR3 has 16 amino acids. The V end lost 4 bases, the J end lost 2 bases, and 15 bases lay between the germline ends.

This rearrangement joins TRBV7-6 to TRBJ2-6; TRBD2 agrees at 7 bases. The CDR3 has 16 amino acids. The germline V gene encodes CDR1 SGHVS and CDR2 FNYEAQ. The V and J ends lost 8 bases and 2 bases, in that order; junction bases with no gene match: 9. CDR3 nucleotides: TGTGCCAGCCACAAAATGGGGGGGGCTGGGGCCAACGTCCTGACTTTC. It is translated as CASHKMGGAGANVLTF. Supplemented by reference TRBV7-6 and TRBJ2-6, the full variable domain reads GAGVSQSPRYKVTKRGQDVALRCDPISGHVSLYWYRQALGQGPEFLTYFNYEAQQDKSGLPNDRFSAERPEGSISTLTIQRTEQRDSAMYRCASHKMGGAGANVLTFGAGSRLTVL.

This chain links TRBV18 with TRBJ1-1; the match to TRBD1 covers 8 bases. Germline V gene data show CDR1 as KGHSH and CDR2 as LQKENI. V lost 6 bases, J lost 0 bases, and 6 bases stayed unmatched. The CDR3 loop spans 15 amino acids. This chain's CDR3 is CASSRDRTMNTEAFF. The CDR3 DNA follows: TGTGCCAGCTCCCGGGACAGGACAATGAACACTGAAGCTTTCTTT. Supplemented by reference TRBV18 and TRBJ1-1, the full variable domain reads NAGVMQNPRHLVRRRGQEARLRCSPMKGHSHVYWYRQLPEEGLKFMVYLQKENIIDESGMPKERFSAEFPKEGPSILRIQQVVRGDSAAYFCASSRDRTMNTEAFFGQGTRLTVV.

This clone is a singleton in its sample. The chain combines TRBV4-2 with TRBJ1-2; maybe TRBD1 (5 bases). V lost 1 base and J 7 bases, leaving 7 bases between the germline ends. Per germline, CDR1 LGHNA and CDR2 YNFKEQ. CDR3 length equals 12 residues. Here the CDR3 DNA reads TGTGCCAGCAGCCAAGGCAGGGTTGGCTACACCTTC. As protein: CASSQGRVGYTF.

CDR3 sequence reads: CSVEDPTRPGNTIYF. In DNA form, the CDR3 reads TGCAGCGTTGAAGACCCTACCCGTCCCGGAAACACCATATATTTT. The chain links TRBV29-1 to TRBJ1-3; unclear D gene. V lost 0 bases and J 4 bases, leaving 13 bases between the germline ends. CDR1 SQVTM and CDR2 ANQGSEA come from the germline V gene. This CDR3 has 15 amino acids.

The chain uses TRBV27 and TRBJ2-3; 9 nucleotides agree with TRBD2. V lost 3 bases, J lost 1 base, and 14 bases stayed unmatched. Germline CDR1 reads MNHEY; CDR2 reads SMNVEV (reference sequence). CDR3 length: 19 residues. This chain's CDR3 is CASSFFPAVAGVGTDTQYF. CDR3 coding DNA: TGTGCCAGCAGTTTTTTTCCAGCGGTAGCGGGAGTGGGCACAGATACGCAGTATTTT.

The table lists this clone with a count of one. This rearrangement joins TRBV4-1 to TRBJ1-4, with 7 bases fitting TRBD1. The CDR3 extends over 16 amino acids. Germline CDR1 reads MGHRA; CDR2 reads YSYEKL. V trimming: 6 bases; J trimming: 5 bases; junction bases outside the gene matches: 12. CDR3 nucleotide sequence: TGCGCCAGCAGACAGCTTAACAGGGGCGCGAATGAAAAACTGTTTTTT. This sequence encodes CASRQLNRGANEKLFF.

The chain couples TRBV7-9 to TRBJ1-2; D gene uncertain. The CDR3 runs to 12 residues. V dropped 5 bases and J dropped 8 bases, with 12 bases sitting between them. Germline CDR1 and CDR2: SEHNR and FQNEAQ (reference sequence). CDR3 sequence reads: CASSAGWEGYTF. The DNA of the CDR3 is TGTGCCAGCAGCGCGGGGTGGGAGGGCTACACCTTC.

CDR3 DNA: TGTGCCAGCACCGTATACAATGAGCAGTTCTTC. Translating it yields CASTVYNEQFF. This chain uses TRBV28 with TRBJ2-1; no firm D call. The germline CDR1 and CDR2 sequences are MDHEN and SYDVKM. V lost 7 bases and J 4 bases, leaving 5 bases between the germline ends. CDR3 length: 11 amino acids.

Judged by abundance, this clone is medium-sized. The chain joins TRBV15 to TRBJ1-4; D is uncertain. CDR1 is LNHNV and CDR2 is YYDKDF in the germline V gene (reference sequence). The CDR3 runs to 13 residues. With 1 base removed from V and 10 bases from J, the gap between germline ends came to 10 bases. CDR3 in DNA: TGTGCCACCAGCAGAGTGCCTAGTGCAAAACTGTTTTTT. Translation: CATSRVPSAKLFF.

This sequence joins TRBV5-1 and TRBJ1-4; D not resolved. The V end lost 4 bases, the J end lost 0 bases, and 7 bases lay between the germline ends. In germline, CDR1 is SGHRS, CDR2 YFSETQ. The CDR3 is made up of 14 amino acids. The CDR3 loop reads CASSPSATNEKLFF. The CDR3 region has the DNA TGCGCCAGCAGCCCGAGTGCAACTAATGAAAAACTGTTTTTT.

V and J are TRBV10-2 and TRBJ1-4, with 9 bases fitting TRBD1. The germline gives CDR1 WSHSY, CDR2 SAAADI. This CDR3 has 15 residues. Trimming cost V 7 bases and J 8 bases; bases outside gene matches: 11. The CDR3 bases are TGCGCCAGCACTACACAGGGGGCGCGAGGCGAAAAACTGTTTTTT. This translates into CASTTQGARGEKLFF.

The chain uses TRBV9 and TRBJ2-7, with 7 bases lining up with TRBD1. The CDR3 length is 14 residues. Trimming removed 4 bases from V and 6 bases from J; junction bases left unmatched: 10. Germline V gives CDR1 SGDLS, CDR2 YYNGEE. This CDR3 reads CASSPRTGRAEQYF. The CDR3 bases are TGTGCCAGCAGCCCCCGGACAGGTAGAGCCGAGCAGTACTTC.

This clone appeared once. V usage is TRBV4-1 and J usage is TRBJ2-2; D is uncertain. The CDR3 is made up of 14 amino acids. The germline CDR1 and CDR2 sequences are MGHRA and YSYEKL. With 1 base removed from V and 4 bases from J, the gap between germline ends came to 7 bases. The CDR3 DNA is TGCGCCAGCAGCCAAGTGTGGGCCACCGGGGAGCTGTTTTTT. Translated, it gives CASSQVWATGELFF.

The chain is built from TRBV6-5 and TRBJ1-2, with 10 bases matching TRBD1. This CDR3 is 15 amino acids long. Trimming removed 6 bases from V and 4 bases from J; junction bases left unmatched: 8. Germline V gives CDR1 MNHEY, CDR2 SVGAGI. CDR3 sequence: CASRPDRGQGYGYTF. Written as DNA, the CDR3 is TGTGCCAGCAGACCCGACAGGGGGCAAGGCTATGGCTACACCTTC.

J is TRBJ2-7 and V is TRBV6-5; the match to TRBD1 covers 7 bases. The germline CDR1 and CDR2 sequences are MNHEY and SVGAGI. The V and J ends lost 1 base and 1 base, in that order; junction bases with no gene match: 4. The CDR3 spans 15 residues. The CDR3: CASSYLKGQSYEQYF. The CDR3 DNA sequence: TGTGCCAGCAGTTACTTGAAGGGACAGTCCTACGAGCAGTACTTC.

J is TRBJ2-2 and V is TRBV12-5, with D maybe TRBD1 (6 bases). This CDR3 has 16 amino acids. V lost 5 bases and J 4 bases, leaving 17 bases between the germline ends. The germline V gene has CDR1 LGHNT and CDR2 FRNRAP. The CDR3 reads CASGPLQGRGTGELFF. The CDR3 nucleotides read TGTGCTAGTGGTCCACTACAGGGACGGGGCACCGGGGAGCTGTTTTTT.

This chain uses TRBV5-1 with TRBJ2-3, with D possibly matching TRBD2 (6 bases). CDR3 size: 14 residues. Germline V gene lookup returns CDR1 SGHRS and CDR2 YFSETQ. V shed 0 bases and J shed 5 bases, with 10 bases lying between them. The CDR3 coding sequence is TGCGCCAGCAGCTTGGCCACCGGGAGAGATACGCAGTATTTT. It translates to CASSLATGRDTQYF.

The chain couples TRBV15 to TRBJ2-1; 9 nucleotides align to TRBD2. CDR3 length: 17 amino acids. Unmatched junction bases numbered 18, after V lost 7 bases and J lost 8 bases. Germline values: CDR1 LNHNV, CDR2 YYDKDF (reference sequence). Here the CDR3 reads CATNKRAGASGKDEQFF. Here the CDR3 DNA reads TGTGCCACCAATAAGCGCGCCGGGGCTAGCGGGAAGGATGAGCAGTTCTTC.

The chain uses TRBV25-1 and TRBJ2-7, with D tentatively TRBD2 (6 bases). V was pared by 1 base and J by 2 bases, with 12 bases between. Germline-derived CDR1 and CDR2 are MGHDK and SYGVNS. CDR3 length equals 15 residues. The CDR3 DNA reads TGTGCCAGCAGTGAATGGGGCGGAGGGACCTACGAGCAGTACTTC. Its translation is CASSEWGGGTYEQYF.

The chain couples TRBV6-6 to TRBJ1-1; no reliable D call. Germline-derived CDR1 and CDR2 are MNHNY and SVGAGI (reference sequence). V was pared by 2 bases and J by 2 bases, with 9 bases between. The CDR3 is 14 residues long. The CDR3 spells CASSYPEANTEAFF. In DNA form, the CDR3 reads TGTGCCAGCAGTTACCCCGAGGCTAACACTGAAGCTTTCTTT.

The V call is TRBV6-1, the J call TRBJ2-1; TRBD2 is a possible D gene (7 bases). The CDR3 length is 14 residues. The V end was cut by 11 bases, the J end by 1 base, with 15 bases between. Germline V CDR1 and CDR2: MNHNS, SASEGT. In DNA, the CDR3 is TGTGCCTCCCTAAGGGGGGGGTCCTACAATGAGCAGTTCTTC. It specifies CASLRGGSYNEQFF.

This chain's CDR3 is CASSLRTSGSTDTQYF. The CDR3 DNA sequence: TGTGCCAGCAGCTTGAGGACTAGCGGGAGTACAGATACGCAGTATTTT. The gene calls are TRBV7-6 and TRBJ2-3; TRBD2 aligns across 13 bases. This CDR3 comprises 16 residues. With V trimmed by 3 bases and J by 3 bases, 3 bases remained unmatched. Germline loops: CDR1 SGHVS, CDR2 FNYEAQ.

This clone has only one observation. The chain is built from TRBV7-2 and TRBJ1-1, with 7 bases lining up with TRBD1. Losses at the gene ends were 2 bases for V and 5 bases for J; bases not matched to a gene: 11. CDR1 is SGHTA, CDR2 FQGNSA, per germline. The CDR3 has 16 amino acids. The CDR3 region is CASSLRFEGARTEAFF. CDR3 sequence (DNA): TGTGCCAGCAGCTTAAGGTTTGAGGGGGCGAGGACTGAAGCTTTCTTT. Full variable domain (missing parts from reference TRBV7-2 and TRBJ1-1): GAGVSQSPSNKVTEKGKDVELRCDPISGHTALYWYRQSLGQGLEFLIYFQGNSAPDKSGLPSDRFSAERTGGSVSTLTIQRTQQEDSAVYLCASSLRFEGARTEAFFGQGTRLTVV.

The chain employs TRBV30 and TRBJ1-3; D uncertain. The germline gives CDR1 GTSNPN, CDR2 SVGIG (reference sequence). The V and J ends lost 5 bases and 1 base respectively, with 15 bases between them. This CDR3 comprises 15 residues. The CDR3 sequence: CAWSNGGSSGNTIYF. CDR3 coding DNA: TGTGCCTGGTCAAATGGAGGGTCATCTGGAAACACCATATATTTT.